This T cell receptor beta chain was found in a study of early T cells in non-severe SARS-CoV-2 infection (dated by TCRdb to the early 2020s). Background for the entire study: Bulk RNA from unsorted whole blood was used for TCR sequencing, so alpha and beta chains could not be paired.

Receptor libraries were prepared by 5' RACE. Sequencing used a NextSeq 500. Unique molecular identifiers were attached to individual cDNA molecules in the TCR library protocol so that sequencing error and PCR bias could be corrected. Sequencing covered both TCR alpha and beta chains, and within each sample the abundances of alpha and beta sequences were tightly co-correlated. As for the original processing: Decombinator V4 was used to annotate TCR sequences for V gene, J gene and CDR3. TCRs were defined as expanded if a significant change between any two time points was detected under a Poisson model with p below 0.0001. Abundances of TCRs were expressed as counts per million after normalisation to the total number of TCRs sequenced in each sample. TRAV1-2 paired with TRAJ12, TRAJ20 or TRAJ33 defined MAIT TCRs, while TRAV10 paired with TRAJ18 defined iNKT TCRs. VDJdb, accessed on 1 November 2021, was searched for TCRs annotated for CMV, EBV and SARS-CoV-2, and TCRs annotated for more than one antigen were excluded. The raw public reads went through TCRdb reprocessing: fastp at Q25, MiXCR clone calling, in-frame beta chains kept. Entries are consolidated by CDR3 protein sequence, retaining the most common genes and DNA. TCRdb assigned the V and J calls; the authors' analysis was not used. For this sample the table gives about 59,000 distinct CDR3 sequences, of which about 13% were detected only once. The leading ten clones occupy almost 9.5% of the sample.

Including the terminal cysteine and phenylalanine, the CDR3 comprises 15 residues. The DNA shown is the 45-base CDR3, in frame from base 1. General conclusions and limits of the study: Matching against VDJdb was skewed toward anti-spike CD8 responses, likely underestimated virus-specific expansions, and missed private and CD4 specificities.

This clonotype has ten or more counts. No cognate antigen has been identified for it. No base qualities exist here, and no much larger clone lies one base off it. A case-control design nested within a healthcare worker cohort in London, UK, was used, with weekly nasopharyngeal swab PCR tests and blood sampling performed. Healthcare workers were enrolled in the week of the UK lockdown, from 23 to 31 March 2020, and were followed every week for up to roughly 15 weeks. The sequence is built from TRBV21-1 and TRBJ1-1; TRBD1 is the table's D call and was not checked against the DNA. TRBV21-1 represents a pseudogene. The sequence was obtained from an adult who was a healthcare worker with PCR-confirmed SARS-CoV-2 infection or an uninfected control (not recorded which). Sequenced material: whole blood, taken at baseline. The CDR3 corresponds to CASRKDRGEDTEAFF. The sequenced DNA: TGTGCCAGCAGGAAGGACAGGGGCGAAGACACTGAAGCTTTCTTT.